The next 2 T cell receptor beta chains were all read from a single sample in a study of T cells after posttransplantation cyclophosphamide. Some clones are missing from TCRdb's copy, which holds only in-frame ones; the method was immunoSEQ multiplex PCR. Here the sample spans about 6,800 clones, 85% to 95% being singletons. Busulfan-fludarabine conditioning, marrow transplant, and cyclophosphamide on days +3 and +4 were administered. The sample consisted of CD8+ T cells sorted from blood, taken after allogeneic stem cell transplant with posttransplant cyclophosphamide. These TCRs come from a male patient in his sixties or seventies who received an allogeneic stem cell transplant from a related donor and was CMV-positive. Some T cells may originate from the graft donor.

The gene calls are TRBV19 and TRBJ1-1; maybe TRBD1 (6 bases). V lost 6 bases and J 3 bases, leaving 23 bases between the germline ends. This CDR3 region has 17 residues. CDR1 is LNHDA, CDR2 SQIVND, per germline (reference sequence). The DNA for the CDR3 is TGTGCCAGTAGATGGGCCGCCCTAACAGGGAAGGACACTGAAGCTTTCTTT. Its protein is CASRWAALTGKDTEAFF.

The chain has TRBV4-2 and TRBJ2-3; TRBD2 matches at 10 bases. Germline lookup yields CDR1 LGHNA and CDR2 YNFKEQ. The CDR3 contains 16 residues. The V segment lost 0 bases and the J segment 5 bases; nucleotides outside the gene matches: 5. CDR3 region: CASSQDLTSGEDTQYF. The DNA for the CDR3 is TGTGCCAGCAGCCAAGATCTTACTAGCGGGGAAGATACGCAGTATTTT.